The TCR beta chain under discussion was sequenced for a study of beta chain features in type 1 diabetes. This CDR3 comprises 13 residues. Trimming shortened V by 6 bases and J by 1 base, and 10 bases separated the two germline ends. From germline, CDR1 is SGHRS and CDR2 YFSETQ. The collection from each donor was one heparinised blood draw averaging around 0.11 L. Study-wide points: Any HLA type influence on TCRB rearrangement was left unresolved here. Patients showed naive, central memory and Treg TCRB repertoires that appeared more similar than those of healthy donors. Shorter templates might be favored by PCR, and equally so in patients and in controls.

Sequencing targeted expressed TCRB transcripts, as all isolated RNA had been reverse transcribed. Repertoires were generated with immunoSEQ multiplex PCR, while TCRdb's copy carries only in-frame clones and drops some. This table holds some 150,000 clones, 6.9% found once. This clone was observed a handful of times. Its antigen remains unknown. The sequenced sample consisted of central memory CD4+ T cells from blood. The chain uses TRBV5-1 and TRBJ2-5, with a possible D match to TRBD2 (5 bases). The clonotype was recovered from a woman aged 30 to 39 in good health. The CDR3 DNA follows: TGCGCCAGCACACTTAGCGCCCAAGAGACCCAGTACTTC. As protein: CASTLSAQETQYF.